This TCR beta chain was captured by sequencing in a study of brain T cells in children with intractable seizures (dated by TCRdb to the early 2020s). Turning to the overall study: Resected brain tissue from about 53 pediatric epilepsy surgery cases was initially screened for immune gene transcripts with a NanoString immunology panel. Among the roughly 12 selected surgery cases, eight also had pre-surgery blood sequenced, leaving four with brain tissue only.

The time point tag for this specimen amounts to: blood from clinic visit 5 months post-surgery; TSC patient then seizure free. The surgery cases with the highest brain T cell transcript signatures were chosen for TCR beta chain sequencing of brain tissue, and also of blood when blood was available. Before surgery, the patients had been given at least one anti-epileptic drug. The TCR-sequenced patients were children whose drug-resistant epilepsy was caused by tuberous sclerosis complex, focal cortical dysplasia, Rasmussen encephalitis or hemimegalencephaly. The Monarch genomic DNA purification kit was used to extract bulk genomic DNA from unsorted brain tissue and from whole blood. Concerning this clone itself: No cognate antigen has been identified for it. Qualities for individual bases were not recorded, and no much larger clone is one base off.

TCR beta chain sequences were generated from genomic DNA using the immunoSEQ assay. As for how the authors treated the data: CDR3 sequences that did not begin with the conserved framework cysteine at position 104 were removed manually. To get clonality, the normalized Shannon's Diversity Index was subtracted from one, giving values from 0 (maximal diversity) to 1 (oligoclonal). Differences in the frequency of the same CDR3 between samples, such as brain versus blood, were assessed with chi-squared comparison-of-proportions tests. Public clonotypes were identified by searching immuneACCESS, and similarity to known antiviral clonotypes was assessed with the VDJdb browser. The source is immuneACCESS, and TCRdb retained only in-frame sequences with V and J called. Part of the clones is not carried over; for the studies checked, unresolved V genes explain less than half of this, and the remainder is unexplained. Clonal size and the V and J genes are those of that table, whereas D and trimming came from the DNA. In this sample the table shows hundreds of thousands of clones, 85% to 95% of which occur a single time. The ten largest make up 5.7% of the sample.

The paper's findings and limits, for the study overall: The patients' HCMV serostatus was not known, and viral specificity was inferred solely from CDR3 sequence similarity. Because pre- and post-surgery blood were sequenced to different depths, clones absent from the pre-surgery sample may reflect undersampling.

The specimen comprised peripheral blood, sampled roughly 5 months after surgery. The receptor comes from a boy younger than two with tuberous sclerosis and intractable seizures.

The nucleotides read TGTGCCAGCTCGGAAGACAGGGTTCTTGAAGCTTTCTTT. Translated, it gives CASSEDRVLEAFF. The chain was built from TRBV18 and TRBJ1-1, and TRBD1 matches 7 of the central bases. Based on the germline V gene, the CDR1 and CDR2 sequences are KGHSH and LQKENI. Trimming removed 6 bases from V and 7 bases from J; the gene matches leave 8 bases unexplained. Including the terminal cysteine and phenylalanine, the CDR3 comprises 13 residues. Only the CDR3 DNA stays, 39 bases, in frame from base 1.